Presented here are 31 T cell receptor beta chains from one specimen sequenced in a study of blood T cell repertoires in COVID-19. Profiling relied on immunoSEQ multiplex PCR, and the TCRdb table lists in-frame clones only, not all of them. This table has 190,000 or so clones, around 87% appearing once. The sample taken for sequencing was peripheral blood. The receptors shown here come from a woman aged 18-29 years who had recovered from COVID-19.

The chain is built from TRBV4-3 and TRBJ2-7; 9 positions agree with TRBD1. Losses at the gene ends were 0 bases for V and 2 bases for J; bases not matched to a gene: 5. CDR3 length: 16 residues. CDR1 and CDR2 (germline): LGHNA, YSLEER. The CDR3: CASSQDPRDRAYEQYF. The CDR3 region has the DNA TGCGCCAGCAGCCAAGACCCCCGGGACAGGGCCTACGAGCAGTACTTC.

The V gene is TRBV7-2, the J gene TRBJ2-1; 8 bases agree with TRBD2. There are 15 residues in the CDR3. Germline V gene data show CDR1 as SGHTA and CDR2 as FQGNSA. Trimming took 6 bases from V and 7 from J; bases not matched to a gene: 11. CDR3 nucleotide sequence: TGTGCCAGCAGTTCCCACGGGGGGGCAAGGAATGAGCAGTTCTTC. Its protein is CASSSHGGARNEQFF. Complete variable domain (other parts from reference TRBV7-2 and TRBJ2-1): GAGVSQSPSNKVTEKGKDVELRCDPISGHTALYWYRQSLGQGLEFLIYFQGNSAPDKSGLPSDRFSAERTGGSVSTLTIQRTQQEDSAVYLCASSSHGGARNEQFFGPGTRLTVL.

J is TRBJ2-3 and V is TRBV7-8, with D hard to call. The V gene's germline CDR1 is SGHVS and CDR2 FQNEAQ. The CDR3 covers 14 residues. V lost 1 base and J 0 bases, leaving 5 bases between the germline ends. In nucleotides, the CDR3 is TGTGCCAGCAGCTTAGATCGTAGCACAGATACGCAGTATTTT. Translated: CASSLDRSTDTQYF. Complete variable domain (other parts from reference TRBV7-8 and TRBJ2-3): GAGVSQSPRYKVAKRGQDVALRCDPISGHVSLFWYQQALGQGPEFLTYFQNEAQLDKSGLPSDRFFAERPEGSVSTLKIQRTQQEDSAVYLCASSLDRSTDTQYFGPGTRLTVL.

The rearrangement links TRBV20-1 to TRBJ2-5; D gene ambiguous. Germline lookup yields CDR1 DFQATT and CDR2 SNEGSKA (reference sequence). This CDR3 is 11 amino acids long. Deletions cut 3 bases from V and 3 bases from J, with 5 bases between. The CDR3 DNA follows: TGCAGTGCTAGGAGGAAAGAGACCCAGTACTTC. The encoded protein is CSARRKETQYF.

The chain has TRBV5-4 and TRBJ1-6; 9 bases align to TRBD1. The CDR3 is 15 amino acids. V trimming: 0 bases; J trimming: 8 bases; junction bases outside the gene matches: 3. Germline V gene lookup returns CDR1 SGHNT and CDR2 YYREEE (reference sequence). Written as DNA, the CDR3 is TGTGCCAGCAGCTTGGATGGGACAGGGTATTCACCCCTCCACTTT. Protein: CASSLDGTGYSPLHF.

This sequence joins TRBV28 and TRBJ1-6; D call uncertain. Trimming shortened V by 3 bases and J by 10 bases, and 10 bases separated the two germline ends. Looked up from germline, CDR1 is MDHEN and CDR2 is SYDVKM. CDR3 length: 13 amino acids. This CDR3 reads CASSFYWESPLHF. In DNA form, the CDR3 reads TGTGCCAGCAGTTTCTATTGGGAGTCACCCCTCCACTTT. Filled out from reference TRBV28 and TRBJ1-6, the complete variable domain reads DVKVTQSSRYLVKRTGEKVFLECVQDMDHENMFWYRQDPGLGLRLIYFSYDVKMKEKGDIPEGYSVSREKKERFSLILESASTNQTSMYLCASSFYWESPLHFGNGTRLTVT.

The chain has TRBV7-2 and TRBJ1-1, with TRBD1 identical over 9 bases. CDR1 is SGHTA, CDR2 FQGNSA, per germline. With 6 bases clipped from V and 1 base from J, the junction kept 3 bases outside the gene matches. The CDR3 has 14 amino acids. CDR3 nucleotide sequence: TGTGCCAGCAGAACAGGGGGCAGGAACACTGAAGCTTTCTTT. Translated, it gives CASRTGGRNTEAFF.

The rearrangement joins TRBV6-5 to TRBJ2-7, with 11 positions matching TRBD2. The ends lost 6 bases at V and 6 bases at J; junction bases unmatched: 7. Germline CDR1 MNHEY, CDR2 SVGAGI. The CDR3 has 14 amino acids. The CDR3 DNA sequence: TGTGCCAGCAGCATAACCGGGACTAGCGGCGAGCAGTACGTC. It specifies CASSITGTSGEQYV.

The chain carries TRBV9 and TRBJ2-1; 7 nucleotides line up with TRBD2. Unmatched junction bases numbered 11, after V lost 6 bases and J lost 5 bases. Germline lookup yields CDR1 SGDLS and CDR2 YYNGEE. CDR3 length: 15 amino acids. This CDR3 reads CASTQWEGQDNEQFF. In nucleotides, the CDR3 is TGTGCCAGCACGCAATGGGAGGGCCAGGACAATGAGCAGTTCTTC.

This rearrangement joins TRBV5-4 to TRBJ1-6; TRBD1 agrees at 7 bases. The length of the CDR3 is 14 residues. Germline trimming cut 6 bases from V and 7 bases from J; bases unmatched to any gene: 7. Germline loops: CDR1 SGHNT, CDR2 YYREEE (reference sequence). CDR3 sequence: CASTTPGQNSPLHF. The CDR3 DNA is TGTGCCAGCACCACTCCGGGACAGAATTCACCCCTCCACTTT.

This clone was counted once. The chain employs TRBV4-3 and TRBJ2-5; no definite D call. Trimming removed 0 bases at V and 1 base at J, with 9 bases between. Per the germline V gene, CDR1 is LGHNA and CDR2 is YSLEER. The CDR3 is 15 amino acids. The CDR3 spells CASSQDPRVQETQYF. The CDR3 DNA reads as TGCGCCAGCAGCCAAGATCCACGGGTCCAAGAGACCCAGTACTTC.

The J gene is TRBJ2-5, the V gene TRBV9; no definite D call. V lost 5 bases and J 3 bases, leaving 8 bases between the germline ends. In germline, CDR1 is SGDLS, CDR2 YYNGEE. CDR3 length: 12 amino acids. This CDR3 is CASSEYEETQYF. For the CDR3, the DNA is TGTGCCAGCAGTGAGTATGAAGAGACCCAGTACTTC.

CDR3 loop: CAISGDRWTEAFF. The CDR3 nucleotides are TGTGCCATCAGTGGGGACAGATGGACTGAAGCTTTCTTT. J is TRBJ1-1 and V is TRBV10-3, with 7 bases identical to TRBD1. Unmatched junction bases numbered 4, after V lost 4 bases and J lost 5 bases. The CDR3 consists of 13 residues. Germline assignment: CDR1 ENHRY and CDR2 SYGVKD.

V and J are TRBV28 and TRBJ2-7; maybe TRBD1 (5 bases). The CDR3 is 18 residues long. Germline CDR1 and CDR2: MDHEN and SYDVKM. Trimming left V 5 bases short and J 0 bases short, with 23 bases between. This CDR3 is CASSADFLTVSSSYEQYV. The CDR3 bases are TGTGCCAGCAGTGCGGATTTCTTGACAGTTTCTAGCTCCTACGAGCAGTACGTC.

This sequence joins TRBV9 and TRBJ2-1; D might be TRBD1 (6 bases). Trimming took off 3 bases at V and 6 bases at J, with 13 bases between the two ends. Germline CDR1 SGDLS, CDR2 YYNGEE. The CDR3 consists of 14 residues. CDR3 sequence: CASSGQGRGNEQFF. CDR3 nucleotides: TGTGCCAGCAGCGGTCAGGGGCGCGGCAATGAGCAGTTCTTC.

The V call is TRBV2, the J call TRBJ2-2, with 10 bases matching TRBD1. The ends lost 5 bases at V and 7 bases at J; junction bases unmatched: 7. Looked up from germline, CDR1 is SNHLY and CDR2 is FYNNEI. CDR3 length: 15 residues. The CDR3 region has the DNA TGTGCCAGCAGTTCGGACAGGGGGTCCTTCGGGGAGCTGTTTTTT. Encoded protein: CASSSDRGSFGELFF.

V and J are TRBV4-2 and TRBJ2-3; 9 bases map to TRBD2. Unmatched junction bases numbered 6, after V lost 1 base and J lost 4 bases. The CDR3 runs to 16 residues. Germline CDR1 is LGHNA and CDR2 is YNFKEQ. CDR3 DNA sequence: TGTGCCAGCAGCCAAGTAGGGGCGGGAGGGCCAGATACGCAGTATTTT. Translated: CASSQVGAGGPDTQYF.

This clone was counted once. V usage is TRBV7-3 and J usage is TRBJ2-7; 10 bases are a match to TRBD2. This CDR3 comprises 15 residues. Germline loops: CDR1 SGHTA, CDR2 FQGTGA. V lost 8 bases to trimming and J lost 2 bases; unmatched junction nucleotides: 9. The CDR3 region is CASAFSSGGAYEQYF. In DNA form, the CDR3 reads TGTGCCAGCGCGTTTTCTAGCGGGGGTGCCTACGAGCAGTACTTC.

The V and J genes are TRBV6-2 or TRBV6-3 and TRBJ1-1, with TRBD1 matching over 8 bases. This CDR3 has 14 amino acids. CDR1 is MNHEY and CDR2 is SVGEGT in the germline V gene. V dropped 2 bases and J dropped 7; count of bases not matched to a gene: 6. The CDR3 sequence: CASSYLDRVDEAFF. The DNA for the CDR3 is TGTGCCAGCAGTTACCTGGACAGGGTTGATGAAGCTTTCTTT.

The genes are TRBV5-6 and TRBJ2-6, with 8 bases fitting TRBD1. Trimming removed 3 bases from V and 0 bases from J; junction bases left unmatched: 8. This CDR3 spans 18 amino acids. Germline V gene sequence: CDR1 SGHDT, CDR2 YYEEEE. The CDR3 coding sequence is TGTGCCAGCAGCTATAGACAGGGGAGACGCTCTGGGGCCAACGTCCTGACTTTC. Amino acids: CASSYRQGRRSGANVLTF. The entire variable domain, with the rest obtained from reference TRBV5-6 and TRBJ2-6, is as follows: DAGVTQSPTHLIKTRGQQVTLRCSPKSGHDTVSWYQQALGQGPQFIFQYYEEEERQRGNFPDRFSGHQFPNYSSELNVNALLLGDSALYLCASSYRQGRRSGANVLTFGAGSRLTVL.

The rearrangement links TRBV6-1 to TRBJ1-6, with TRBD1 matching over 10 bases. The germline CDR1 and CDR2 sequences are MNHNS and SASEGT. V lost 1 base to trimming and J lost 10 bases; unmatched junction nucleotides: 13. The CDR3 length is 18 residues. CDR3 region: CASSEEGQGWVLYSPLHF. CDR3 in DNA: TGTGCCAGCAGTGAAGAGGGACAGGGGTGGGTTTTATACTCACCCCTCCACTTT.

The chain has TRBV2 and TRBJ1-5; 7 bases map to TRBD1. V shed 4 bases and J 1 base; nucleotides not matched to a gene: 4. The CDR3 length is 15 residues. The germline gives CDR1 SNHLY, CDR2 FYNNEI. In DNA, the CDR3 is TGTGCCAGCAGTGCACAGGGGACAAGCAATCAGCCCCAGCATTTT. The encoded protein is CASSAQGTSNQPQHF. The full variable domain, completed using reference TRBV2 and TRBJ1-5, is EPEVTQTPSHQVTQMGQEVILRCVPISNHLYFYWYRQILGQKVEFLVSFYNNEISEKSEIFDDQFSVERPDGSNFTLKIRSTKLEDSAMYFCASSAQGTSNQPQHFGDGTRLSIL.

V and J are TRBV30 and TRBJ1-1, with 8 bases identical to TRBD1. The CDR3 sequence is 12 residues long. Looked up from germline, CDR1 is GTSNPN and CDR2 is SVGIG (reference sequence). The J segment lost 1 base and the V segment lost 6 bases, leaving 1 base of the junction unmatched. CDR3 residues: CACGTGNTEAFF. The CDR3 DNA reads TGTGCCTGCGGGACAGGGAACACTGAAGCTTTCTTT.

The chain uses TRBV28 and TRBJ2-1, with 7 bases that match TRBD1. The germline V gene has CDR1 MDHEN and CDR2 SYDVKM. The CDR3 covers 16 residues. V lost 5 bases to trimming and J lost 4 bases; unmatched junction nucleotides: 11. The CDR3 DNA sequence: TGTGCCAGCAGTCTAACCCCGGGACAGTTATACAATGAGCAGTTCTTC. It encodes CASSLTPGQLYNEQFF.

The chain joins TRBV5-1 to TRBJ2-6; D is ambiguous. CDR3 length: 14 amino acids. Germline assignment: CDR1 SGHRS and CDR2 YFSETQ. V lost 5 bases to trimming and J lost 0 bases, with 6 bases between them. This CDR3 reads CASRQDSGANVLTF. CDR3 DNA: TGCGCCAGCAGACAAGACTCTGGGGCCAACGTCCTGACTTTC.

V is TRBV7-8 and J is TRBJ2-2; 7 bases fit TRBD2. V lost 1 base to trimming and J lost 3 bases; unmatched junction nucleotides: 5. The CDR3 consists of 16 residues. CDR1 is SGHVS and CDR2 is FQNEAQ in the germline V gene. The CDR3 loop is CASSLEAGLDTGELFF. The CDR3 DNA sequence: TGTGCCAGCAGCTTAGAAGCGGGGCTCGACACCGGGGAGCTGTTTTTT.

The chain couples TRBV11-2 to TRBJ2-7; 10 positions match TRBD1. The CDR3 is 15 amino acids. From germline, CDR1 is SGHAT and CDR2 FQNNGV. With 6 bases clipped from V and 1 base from J, the junction kept 6 bases outside the gene matches. The CDR3 DNA sequence: TGTGCCAGCAGTGTAGGACAGGGGGTTTCCTACGAGCAGTACTTC. As protein: CASSVGQGVSYEQYF.

The CDR3 coding sequence is TGTGCCAGCAGTCGGCAGGGGGACGCCAAAAACATTCAGTACTTC. Protein: CASSRQGDAKNIQYF. This chain joins TRBV27 and TRBJ2-4; 7 nucleotides match TRBD1. V shed 5 bases and J 1 base; nucleotides not matched to a gene: 5. CDR1 and CDR2 from the germline V gene are MNHEY and SMNVEV (reference sequence). CDR3 size: 15 residues.

The gene calls are TRBV4-3 and TRBJ2-1; D possibly corresponds to TRBD1 (5 bases). The germline gives CDR1 LGHNA, CDR2 YSLEER. This CDR3 has 15 amino acids. The V end was cut by 1 base, the J end by 4 bases, with 11 bases between. The DNA of the CDR3 is TGCGCCAGCAGCCAAGGGGGAAGACAGTACAATGAGCAGTTCTTC. Translated: CASSQGGRQYNEQFF.

The chain links TRBV6-2 or TRBV6-3 to TRBJ1-2; perhaps TRBD1 as D (6 bases). The germline gives CDR1 MNHEY, CDR2 SVGEGT. CDR3 length: 13 residues. V gave up 5 bases and J gave up 6 bases, with 13 bases separating them. The CDR3 here is CASSRRGDHGYTF. The DNA of the CDR3 is TGTGCCAGCAGTCGCAGGGGTGACCATGGCTACACCTTC.

The V call is TRBV12-3 or TRBV12-4, the J call TRBJ1-5; a possible D gene is TRBD1 (6 bases). Trimming removed 1 base from V and 7 bases from J, with 8 bases in between. The CDR3 contains 13 residues. Here the CDR3 reads CASSLGTVQPQHF. CDR3 DNA sequence: TGTGCCAGCAGTTTAGGGACAGTCCAGCCCCAGCATTTT.